One sample yielded the 20 T cell receptor beta chains listed below, sequenced in a study of OX40 agonist ivuxolimab in advanced cancers. TCRdb keeps only in-frame clones here, not all; method: immunoSEQ multiplex PCR. The data show about 64,000 clones, more than 80% seen once. Sequencing used CD4+ or CD8+ T cells sorted from blood, obtained in a trial of the OX40 agonist ivuxolimab. The receptors derive from an adult with an advanced solid tumor such as melanoma, head and neck, liver or kidney cancer.

This clone has a handful of counts. This chain links TRBV29-1 with TRBJ1-1, with D possibly matching TRBD1 (5 bases). This CDR3 region has 12 residues. From germline, CDR1 is SQVTM and CDR2 ANQGSEA. V gave up 6 bases and J gave up 0 bases, with 8 bases separating them. This CDR3 reads CSVGRLNTEAFF. The CDR3 DNA is TGCAGCGTGGGACGGTTGAACACTGAAGCTTTCTTT.

This rearrangement joins TRBV7-3 to TRBJ2-6; 11 bases match TRBD2. The CDR3 has 19 amino acids. Losses at the gene ends were 3 bases for V and 0 bases for J; bases not matched to a gene: 7. In germline, CDR1 is SGHTA, CDR2 FQGTGA. Here the CDR3 reads CASSLLAGGSFSGANVLTF. As DNA, the CDR3 is TGTGCCAGCAGCTTGCTAGCGGGGGGCTCTTTCTCTGGGGCCAACGTCCTGACTTTC.

The rearrangement links TRBV6-6 to TRBJ2-1; D might be TRBD2 (6 bases). Germline CDR1 reads MNHNY; CDR2 reads SVGAGI (reference sequence). The CDR3 runs to 12 residues. V lost 9 bases, J lost 6 bases, and 12 bases lay in between. The CDR3 here is CASQDYSNEQFF. In nucleotides, the CDR3 is TGTGCCAGTCAGGACTACAGCAATGAGCAGTTCTTC.

The table lists this clone with a count of one. The V and J genes are TRBV28 and TRBJ2-7; 7 bases fit TRBD1. The CDR3 is made up of 14 amino acids. V shed 6 bases and J 2 bases; nucleotides not matched to a gene: 7. Germline V CDR1 and CDR2: MDHEN, SYDVKM. CDR3 region: CASRFPGTAYEQYF. CDR3 nucleotide sequence: TGTGCCAGCAGATTTCCCGGGACAGCCTACGAGCAGTACTTC.

This chain links TRBV5-4 with TRBJ1-2, with TRBD1 as a possible D gene (5 bases). Germline CDR1 reads SGHNT; CDR2 reads YYREEE (reference sequence). The germline V and J ends were trimmed by 0 bases and 6 bases, with 15 bases remaining between them. The CDR3 is 15 residues long. The CDR3 spells CASSLVIQTGDGYTF. The CDR3 DNA is TGTGCCAGCAGCTTGGTGATTCAGACGGGGGATGGCTACACCTTC.

The chain carries TRBV25-1 and TRBJ2-5; D remains ambiguous. The CDR3 spans 10 residues. Germline V gene sequence: CDR1 MGHDK, CDR2 SYGVNS. V was shortened by 2 bases and J by 7 bases, with 2 bases between the two germline ends. The CDR3: CASSEVTQYF. The CDR3 DNA reads as TGTGCCAGCAGTGAAGTGACCCAGTACTTC.

The rearrangement uses TRBV10-3 and TRBJ2-7, with D possibly matching TRBD2 (6 bases). CDR1 and CDR2 (germline): ENHRY, SYGVKD. The V end was cut by 3 bases, the J end by 4 bases, with 16 bases between. This CDR3 spans 15 amino acids. CDR3 in amino acids: CAISEERGGEYEQYF. Here the CDR3 DNA reads TGTGCCATCAGTGAAGAGAGGGGAGGCGAATACGAGCAGTACTTC.

The chain couples TRBV7-2 to TRBJ2-7; D is possibly TRBD1 (5 bases). Germline V gene sequence: CDR1 SGHTA, CDR2 FQGNSA. With 6 bases removed from V and 4 bases from J, the gap between germline ends came to 13 bases. The CDR3 extends over 13 amino acids. DNA for the CDR3: TGTGCCAGCAGATCCGACAGAAGTTACGAGCAGTACTTC. Residues: CASRSDRSYEQYF.

The V call is TRBV9, the J call TRBJ1-4; 7 nucleotides match TRBD1. This CDR3 is 16 amino acids long. J lost 7 bases, V lost 4 bases, and 13 bases had no gene match. The germline CDR1 and CDR2 sequences are SGDLS and YYNGEE. In nucleotides, the CDR3 is TGTGCCAGCAGCTCCTCCGACAGGGATGGGACTGAAAAACTGTTTTTT. It encodes CASSSSDRDGTEKLFF. The full variable domain, in which reference TRBV9 and TRBJ1-4 provide the parts outside the CDR3, is DSGVTQTPKHLITATGQRVTLRCSPRSGDLSVYWYQQSLDQGLQFLIQYYNGEERAKGNILERFSAQQFPDLHSELNLSSLELGDSALYFCASSSSDRDGTEKLFFGSGTQLSVL.

The V and J genes are TRBV5-4 and TRBJ2-3; the D gene could be TRBD1 or TRBD2 (5 bases each). CDR1 SGHNT and CDR2 YYREEE come from the germline V gene (reference sequence). Deletions cut 2 bases from V and 2 bases from J, with 9 bases between. This CDR3 comprises 14 residues. Written as DNA, the CDR3 is TGTGCCAGCAGCTTCGGGGCACCCACAGATACGCAGTATTTT. Translating it yields CASSFGAPTDTQYF.

The chain combines TRBV11-3 with TRBJ2-4, with TRBD1 matching 8 bases. The V segment lost 4 bases and the J segment 8 bases; nucleotides outside the gene matches: 7. Germline CDR1 is SGHNT and CDR2 is YENEEA. The CDR3 contains 14 residues. The CDR3 sequence is CASSSGQGRDIQYF. In nucleotides, the CDR3 is TGTGCCAGCAGCTCAGGACAGGGAAGAGACATTCAGTACTTC.

CDR3 DNA: TGTGCCAGCTCATCCGGACTAGCGGGAACTGGGGAGCTGTTTTTT. This gives the protein CASSSGLAGTGELFF. The rearrangement joins TRBV18 to TRBJ2-2; TRBD2 agrees at 12 bases. The germline gives CDR1 KGHSH, CDR2 LQKENI. Trimming removed 5 bases from V and 8 bases from J; junction bases left unmatched: 6. CDR3 size: 15 residues.

This chain links TRBV7-9 with TRBJ1-4, with a weak D call TRBD1 (5 bases). From germline, CDR1 is SEHNR and CDR2 FQNEAQ (reference sequence). CDR3 length: 14 amino acids. V was cut by 6 bases and J by 4 bases, with 12 bases left in between. As DNA, the CDR3 is TGTGCCAGCAGACCGTGGGGGGGTAATGAAAAACTGTTTTTT. As protein: CASRPWGGNEKLFF.

V gene TRBV29-1 combines with J gene TRBJ2-1; the match to TRBD2 covers 12 bases. This CDR3 has 13 amino acids. J lost 8 bases, V lost 6 bases, and 5 bases had no gene match. CDR1 is SQVTM, CDR2 ANQGSEA, per germline. The CDR3 loop reads CSVASGRGDEQFF. In DNA, the CDR3 is TGCAGCGTGGCTAGCGGGAGGGGGGATGAGCAGTTCTTC.

This rearrangement joins TRBV9 to TRBJ1-4, with D unclear. Germline CDR1 is SGDLS and CDR2 is YYNGEE. The V and J ends lost 1 base and 5 bases respectively, with 3 bases between them. CDR3 length equals 12 residues. CDR3 DNA sequence: TGTGCCAGCAGCGTAAACAATGAAAAACTGTTTTTT. As protein: CASSVNNEKLFF.

The genes are TRBV6-5 and TRBJ2-1; 8 nucleotides align to TRBD1. This CDR3 region has 14 residues. Germline CDR1 is MNHEY and CDR2 is SVGAGI. V trimming: 7 bases; J trimming: 4 bases; junction bases outside the gene matches: 6. CDR3: CASTKGQAYNEQFF. CDR3 nucleotides: TGTGCCAGCACCAAGGGACAGGCTTACAATGAGCAGTTCTTC.

The chain couples TRBV9 to TRBJ2-1; 7 bases align to TRBD2. V was clipped by 4 bases and J by 2 bases; unmatched bases: 6. CDR1 is SGDLS, CDR2 YYNGEE, per germline. The CDR3 covers 15 residues. The CDR3 DNA sequence: TGTGCCAGCAGCAAAAGCGGGACCACCTACAATGAGCAGTTCTTC. Protein product: CASSKSGTTYNEQFF. Variable domain in full (rest from reference TRBV9 and TRBJ2-1): DSGVTQTPKHLITATGQRVTLRCSPRSGDLSVYWYQQSLDQGLQFLIQYYNGEERAKGNILERFSAQQFPDLHSELNLSSLELGDSALYFCASSKSGTTYNEQFFGPGTRLTVL.

The chain is built from TRBV27 and TRBJ2-1; TRBD2 might be the D (6 bases). The CDR3 sequence is 14 residues long. Germline V gene lookup returns CDR1 MNHEY and CDR2 SMNVEV (reference sequence). Trimming removed 2 bases from V and 1 base from J, with 6 bases in between. The CDR3 nucleotides read TGTGCCAGCAGTTTAGCGGGATCCTACAATGAGCAGTTCTTC. Translation: CASSLAGSYNEQFF.

This clone was recorded a few times. The V and J genes are TRBV9 and TRBJ2-7; 8 bases are shared with TRBD2. Trimming removed 0 bases from V and 2 bases from J; junction bases left unmatched: 1. This CDR3 region has 14 residues. CDR1 and CDR2 from the germline V gene are SGDLS and YYNGEE. The CDR3 is CASSVGGGPYEQYF. The CDR3 nucleotides read TGTGCCAGCAGCGTAGGCGGGGGGCCCTACGAGCAGTACTTC.

The J gene is TRBJ1-2, the V gene TRBV25-1; 8 nucleotides line up with TRBD1. CDR1 is MGHDK and CDR2 is SYGVNS in the germline V gene. With 7 bases clipped from V and 2 bases from J, the junction kept 6 bases outside the gene matches. The CDR3 consists of 14 residues. The CDR3, as DNA: TGTGCCAGCACCCCAGGGGGCGGAAACTATGGCTACACCTTC. Translation gives CASTPGGGNYGYTF.